The 28 T cell receptor beta chains given below trace back to one sample, sequenced in a study of beta chain features in type 1 diabetes. Points from the study as a whole: In all four CD4+ subsets, TCRB CDR3 length was significantly, moderately reduced in type 1 diabetes.

All of the isolated RNA was reverse transcribed, so expressed TCRB transcripts were sequenced. Assay used: immunoSEQ multiplex PCR; TCRdb lists only in-frame clones, some missing. Among over 40,000 clones listed, approximately 60% were seen once. The antigens of these receptors remain unknown. Material for sequencing was Tregs from blood. The receptors stem from a man in his thirties or forties with type 1 diabetes. Some clones in this sample may be carry-over from other donors' samples.

V is TRBV11-2 and J is TRBJ2-2; 8 positions match TRBD2. J was trimmed by 5 bases and V by 3 bases; bases with no gene match: 5. The germline V gene encodes CDR1 SGHAT and CDR2 FQNNGV. The CDR3 loop spans 15 amino acids. The CDR3 DNA is TGTGCCAGCAGCTTCGGGGGGGCCAGAACCGGGGAGCTGTTTTTT. Translated: CASSFGGARTGELFF.

The V gene is TRBV30, the J gene TRBJ1-1; D call uncertain. V shed 2 bases and J shed 1 base, with 2 bases lying between them. Germline V gene data show CDR1 as GTSNPN and CDR2 as SVGIG (reference sequence). The CDR3 runs 11 residues. CDR3 residues: CAWSRNTEAFF. Here the CDR3 DNA reads TGTGCCTGGAGTCGGAACACTGAAGCTTTCTTT.

This clone has a handful of counts. This sequence joins TRBV6-1 and TRBJ2-5, with 7 bases aligning to TRBD1. The germline gives CDR1 MNHNS, CDR2 SASEGT. This CDR3 is 12 amino acids long. The ends lost 8 bases at V and 5 bases at J; junction bases unmatched: 5. CDR3 DNA: TGTGCCAGCTCCGGACAGGTGGAGACCCAGTACTTC. Its protein is CASSGQVETQYF.

This clone has only a few counts. This sample includes further DNA sequences coding for the same CDR3. This rearrangement joins TRBV6-5 to TRBJ2-7; weak D call: TRBD2 (7 bases). Germline-derived CDR1 and CDR2 are MNHEY and SVGAGI. This CDR3 spans 16 amino acids. Trimming left V 0 bases short and J 2 bases short, with 14 bases between. The CDR3 coding sequence is TGTGCCAGCAGTTACTCCGGTTCGGGGGGCGCCTACGAGCAGTACTTC. Translation: CASSYSGSGGAYEQYF.

The chain combines TRBV5-8 with TRBJ2-1; D gene uncertain. The V end was cut by 1 base, the J end by 8 bases, with 7 bases between. This CDR3 spans 12 amino acids. In germline, CDR1 is SGHTS, CDR2 YDEGEE. The CDR3 sequence: CASSLLRYEQFF. For the CDR3, the DNA is TGTGCCAGCAGCTTGCTGCGGTATGAGCAGTTCTTC.

The rearrangement uses TRBV6-1 and TRBJ2-3, with D tentatively TRBD2 (6 bases). The V end was cut by 4 bases, the J end by 1 base, with 9 bases between. The CDR3 is made up of 14 amino acids. Germline CDR1 reads MNHNS; CDR2 reads SASEGT. The CDR3 DNA reads as TGTGCCAGCAGTGGACTAGAACGCACAGATACGCAGTATTTT. Translating gives CASSGLERTDTQYF.

The chain uses TRBV6-5 and TRBJ2-1; 14 bases align to TRBD2. CDR3 length equals 16 residues. V was clipped by 4 bases and J by 5 bases; unmatched bases: 4. The germline V gene encodes CDR1 MNHEY and CDR2 SVGAGI. Here the CDR3 reads CASSFSGLAGDNEQFF. DNA for the CDR3: TGTGCCAGCAGTTTCTCGGGACTAGCGGGAGACAATGAGCAGTTCTTC.

The chain links TRBV4-1 to TRBJ2-4; perhaps TRBD1 as D (6 bases). From germline, CDR1 is MGHRA and CDR2 YSYEKL. V dropped 0 bases and J dropped 0 bases, with 9 bases sitting between them. This CDR3 is 16 amino acids long. In nucleotides, the CDR3 is TGCGCCAGCAGCCAAGATCCGGGACAAGCCAAAAACATTCAGTACTTC. As protein: CASSQDPGQAKNIQYF.

The chain is built from TRBV11-1 and TRBJ2-1; D possibly corresponds to TRBD1 (6 bases). The CDR3 loop spans 14 amino acids. The germline CDR1 and CDR2 sequences are SGHAT and FQDESV (reference sequence). V lost 5 bases to trimming and J lost 5 bases, with 13 bases between them. The CDR3 region is CASSGDTLNNEQFF. In DNA form, the CDR3 reads TGTGCCAGCAGCGGGGACACACTAAACAATGAGCAGTTCTTC.

This clone was picked up a small number of times. CDR3 nucleotides: TGTGCCAGCAGCTCCCGGGGGGTTTACAATGAGCAGTTCTTC. Its translation: CASSSRGVYNEQFF. The chain links TRBV7-6 to TRBJ2-1; the match to TRBD2 covers 7 bases. CDR3 length: 14 amino acids. CDR1 is SGHVS, CDR2 FNYEAQ, per germline. Unmatched junction bases numbered 4, after V lost 4 bases and J lost 4 bases.

The chain is built from TRBV14 and TRBJ1-2; possibly TRBD1 for D (6 bases). V lost 4 bases and J lost 2, with 17 bases in between. CDR1 SGHDN and CDR2 FVKESK come from the germline V gene. The CDR3 covers 16 residues. CDR3 protein: CASSPHRGTPNYGYTF. CDR3 DNA: TGTGCCAGCAGCCCCCATAGGGGGACGCCGAACTATGGCTACACCTTC. Full variable domain (outside the CDR3, taken from reference TRBV14 and TRBJ1-2): EAGVTQFPSHSVIEKGQTVTLRCDPISGHDNLYWYRRVMGKEIKFLLHFVKESKQDESGMPNNRFLAERTGGTYSTLKVQPAELEDSGVYFCASSPHRGTPNYGYTFGSGTRLTVV.

This chain uses TRBV5-1 with TRBJ1-4; 8 positions agree with TRBD1. Germline assignment: CDR1 SGHRS and CDR2 YFSETQ. After removal of 2 bases from V and 6 bases from J, the junction contained 0 bases not matched to a gene. The CDR3 loop spans 13 amino acids. Here the CDR3 DNA reads TGCGCCAGCAGCTTACAGGGGGATGAAAAACTGTTTTTT. As protein: CASSLQGDEKLFF.

The chain recombines TRBV30 with TRBJ1-2; no clear D gene. This CDR3 comprises 13 residues. From germline, CDR1 is GTSNPN and CDR2 SVGIG (reference sequence). Trimming stripped 3 bases from V and 5 bases from J, with 13 bases between. CDR3 protein: CAWRAEGGYGYTF. The CDR3 DNA reads TGTGCCTGGAGGGCAGAAGGAGGGTATGGCTACACCTTC.

V is TRBV11-1 and J is TRBJ1-5, with a possible D match to TRBD1 (6 bases). The germline V and J ends were trimmed by 2 bases and 7 bases, with 9 bases remaining between them. The germline gives CDR1 SGHAT, CDR2 FQDESV (reference sequence). CDR3 size: 13 residues. This CDR3 reads CASSLTTGQPQHF. CDR3 DNA: TGTGCCAGCAGCTTAACAACAGGGCAGCCCCAGCATTTT. Complete variable domain (other parts from reference TRBV11-1 and TRBJ1-5): EAEVAQSPRYKITEKSQAVAFWCDPISGHATLYWYRQILGQGPELLVQFQDESVVDDSQLPKDRFSAERLKGVDSTLKIQPAELGDSAMYLCASSLTTGQPQHFGDGTRLSIL.

This chain joins TRBV19 and TRBJ2-2, with no clear D. The CDR3 is 18 residues long. Germline CDR1 LNHDA, CDR2 SQIVND (reference sequence). V lost 4 bases and J 0 bases, leaving 18 bases between the germline ends. The CDR3 sequence is CASSNGRQAVANTGELFF. CDR3 nucleotide sequence: TGTGCCAGTAGTAATGGCAGGCAGGCCGTCGCGAACACCGGGGAGCTGTTTTTT.

This chain uses TRBV7-2 with TRBJ2-1; D unclear. The ends were cut back, 5 bases at V and 5 bases at J, with 7 bases in the middle. Germline V gene data show CDR1 as SGHTA and CDR2 as FQGNSA. This CDR3 has 12 residues. The CDR3 loop is CASSVRDNEQFF. CDR3 DNA sequence: TGTGCCAGCAGCGTCCGGGACAATGAGCAGTTCTTC. Full variable domain (missing parts from reference TRBV7-2 and TRBJ2-1): GAGVSQSPSNKVTEKGKDVELRCDPISGHTALYWYRQSLGQGLEFLIYFQGNSAPDKSGLPSDRFSAERTGGSVSTLTIQRTQQEDSAVYLCASSVRDNEQFFGPGTRLTVL.

J is TRBJ2-5 and V is TRBV5-1, with D possibly TRBD1 on 6 matching bases. The DNA end favors TRBJ2-7, so the J call may be wrong. Germline lookup yields CDR1 SGHRS and CDR2 YFSETQ. CDR3 size: 14 residues. Here the CDR3 DNA reads TGCGCCAGCAGAGTCCAGGGGACCAACTACGAGCAGTACTTC. Translating it yields CASRVQGTNYEQYF.

This chain connects TRBV7-9 to TRBJ2-1; tentative D call: TRBD1 (5 bases). Trimming cost V 4 bases and J 8 bases, with 18 bases left between them. The CDR3 has 15 residues. The germline gives CDR1 SEHNR, CDR2 FQNEAQ (reference sequence). The CDR3 sequence: CASSSGLRGHYEQFF. The DNA of the CDR3 is TGTGCCAGCAGCTCGGGCCTGAGAGGACATTATGAGCAGTTCTTC.

This sequence joins TRBV12-5 and TRBJ2-3, with a weak D call TRBD2 (6 bases). This CDR3 contains 14 residues. Trimming pared 1 base from V and 4 bases from J, leaving 9 bases between. Per the germline V gene, CDR1 is LGHNT and CDR2 is FRNRAP. CDR3 loop: CASGLGTIPDTQYF. CDR3 bases: TGTGCTAGTGGTTTGGGGACTATCCCAGATACGCAGTATTTT.

This clone was observed a few times. The gene calls are TRBV18 and TRBJ2-7; maybe TRBD1 (6 bases). V was cut by 0 bases and J by 5 bases, with 14 bases left in between. The CDR3 contains 15 residues. Germline V lookup: CDR1 KGHSH, CDR2 LQKENI. In DNA form, the CDR3 reads TGTGCCAGCTCACCACCCACCCAGGGGAACCACGAGCAGTACTTC. Translation: CASSPPTQGNHEQYF.

The chain recombines TRBV5-1 with TRBJ2-5, with a possible D match to TRBD2 (5 bases). Germline V gives CDR1 SGHRS, CDR2 YFSETQ. The length of the CDR3 is 14 residues. Trimming took 1 base from V and 4 from J, leaving 11 bases between them. The CDR3 loop reads CASSLSVRGETQYF. The CDR3 DNA reads as TGCGCCAGCAGCTTGTCTGTCCGGGGAGAGACCCAGTACTTC.

This clone occurred a few times. The V gene is TRBV19, the J gene TRBJ1-5, with a possible D match to TRBD1 (5 bases). V was pared by 2 bases and J by 9 bases, with 11 bases between. This CDR3 contains 13 residues. Looked up from germline, CDR1 is LNHDA and CDR2 is SQIVND (reference sequence). The CDR3 sequence: CASSIRGPGPQHF. The CDR3 coding sequence is TGTGCCAGTAGTATAAGGGGTCCAGGGCCCCAGCATTTT.

The CDR3 DNA reads as TGCGCCAGCCATAGCGGGGGAGGCACCGGGGAGCTGTTTTTT. Residues: CASHSGGGTGELFF. The chain joins TRBV10-1 to TRBJ2-2; 9 positions agree with TRBD2. The CDR3 is 14 residues long. Germline V CDR1 and CDR2: WNHNN, SYGVQD (reference sequence). With 8 bases clipped from V and 4 bases from J, the junction kept 5 bases outside the gene matches.

This clone came up once. V is TRBV10-3 and J is TRBJ2-5, with a weak D call TRBD1 (6 bases). The germline V gene has CDR1 ENHRY and CDR2 SYGVKD. The CDR3 runs 14 residues. Trimming removed 2 bases at V and 4 bases at J, with 11 bases between. CDR3: CAISETRGIETQYF. The DNA for the CDR3 is TGTGCCATCAGTGAGACTAGGGGGATAGAGACCCAGTACTTC.

This clone was seen a single time. The V call is TRBV5-5, the J call TRBJ2-1; 9 bases are shared with TRBD1. Germline trimming cut 3 bases from V and 10 bases from J; bases unmatched to any gene: 20. Germline V CDR1 and CDR2: SGHKS, YYEKEE (reference sequence). CDR3 length: 18 amino acids. CDR3 nucleotide sequence: TGTGCCAGCAGCTGGGGCCGGGACAGGGCAAATTGGAAATGGGAGCAGTTCTTC. Amino acids: CASSWGRDRANWKWEQFF. Combining the CDR3 with reference TRBV5-5 and TRBJ2-1 gives the whole variable domain DAGVTQSPTHLIKTRGQQVTLRCSPISGHKSVSWYQQVLGQGPQFIFQYYEKEERGRGNFPDRFSARQFPNYSSELNVNALLLGDSALYLCASSWGRDRANWKWEQFFGPGTRLTVL.

This chain links TRBV19 with TRBJ2-5; 7 nucleotides match TRBD2. The CDR3 sequence is 16 residues long. Germline V lookup: CDR1 LNHDA, CDR2 SQIVND (reference sequence). V was pared by 1 base and J by 3 bases, with 8 bases of the junction left unmatched. The DNA for the CDR3 is TGTGCCAGTAGTATAGGGTCTGTCGGACTAGAAGAGACCCAGTACTTC. It translates to CASSIGSVGLEETQYF.

This rearrangement joins TRBV11-2 to TRBJ2-3; 8 bases map to TRBD2. The germline gives CDR1 SGHAT, CDR2 FQNNGV. V gave up 5 bases and J gave up 5 bases; unmatched junction bases: 12. This CDR3 comprises 16 residues. The CDR3 sequence: CASSRNGAGEGDTQYF. CDR3 DNA sequence: TGTGCCAGCAGCCGGAATGGAGCGGGGGAAGGAGATACGCAGTATTTT.

The genes are TRBV19 and TRBJ2-1, with 7 bases matching TRBD1. The CDR3 is 13 amino acids. Losses at the gene ends were 10 bases for V and 5 bases for J; bases not matched to a gene: 8. Germline loops: CDR1 LNHDA, CDR2 SQIVND (reference sequence). CDR3 residues: CATTGQPNNEQFF. CDR3 bases: TGTGCCACGACGGGACAGCCTAACAATGAGCAGTTCTTC.